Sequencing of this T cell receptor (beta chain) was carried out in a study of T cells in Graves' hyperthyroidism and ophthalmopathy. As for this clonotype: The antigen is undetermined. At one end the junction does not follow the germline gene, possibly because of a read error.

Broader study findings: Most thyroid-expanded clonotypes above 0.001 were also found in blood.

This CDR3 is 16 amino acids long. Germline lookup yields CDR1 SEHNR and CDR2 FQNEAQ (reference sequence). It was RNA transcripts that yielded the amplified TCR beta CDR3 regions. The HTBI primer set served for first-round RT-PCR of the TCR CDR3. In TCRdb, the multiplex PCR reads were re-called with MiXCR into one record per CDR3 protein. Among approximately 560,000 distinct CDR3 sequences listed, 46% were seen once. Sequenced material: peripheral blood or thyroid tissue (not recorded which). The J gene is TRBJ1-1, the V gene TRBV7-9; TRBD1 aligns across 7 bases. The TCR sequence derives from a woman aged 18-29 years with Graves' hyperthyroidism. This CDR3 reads CASSQGQTGLSIGAFF. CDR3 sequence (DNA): TGCGCCAGCAGCCAAGGTCAGACAGGGCTTTCGATCGGAGCTTTCTTT.